This T cell receptor (beta chain) derives from a study of T cells of healthy individuals. TCRdb redid the calling of the 5' RACE reads with MiXCR, one entry per CDR3 protein. This sample yields about 53,000 distinct CDR3 sequences, of which about 15% are seen a single time; roughly 16% belongs to the top ten. The CDR3 length is 14 residues. The germline gives CDR1 MNHNY, CDR2 SVGAGI (reference sequence). Trimming stripped 5 bases from V and 6 bases from J, with 17 bases between. The V and J genes are TRBV6-6 and TRBJ2-7; tentative D call: TRBD2 (5 bases). This receptor was obtained from a human donor in good health. The CDR3: CASSPRGDGSEQYF. CDR3 nucleotide sequence: TGTGCCAGCAGTCCACGTGGGGATGGGAGCGAGCAGTACTTC.